This T cell receptor beta chain originates from a study of metastatic and nonmetastatic thyroid tumors. Study overall: Repertoire comparison spanned blood and tumor or nodule tissue of malignant and benign thyroid patients.

In the authors' methods: The authors used CDR3 differences across clinicopathological groups to build a distant-metastasis classifier for papillary thyroid cancer. MiXCR re-clonotyped the PCR reads for TCRdb. The V and J calls come from TCRdb's annotation, not from the publication. The data contain about 16,000 clones, about 29% of them singletons. A remark on this clone: Its antigen is undetermined.

CDR1 and CDR2 from the germline V gene are LNHNV and YYDKDF (reference sequence). The ends lost 3 bases at V and 3 bases at J; junction bases unmatched: 9. The CDR3 totals 17 residues. Nobody among the patients had been given any treatment before thyroid surgery. The study, taken as a whole, reports: Within blood and tumor, benign nodules reportedly had significantly lower TCR beta diversity than malignant thyroid tumors did.

The sample consisted of tumor tissue. The TCR originated in a male donor with papillary thyroid cancer or a benign thyroid nodule (not recorded which). Some clones in this sample may be carry-over from other donors' samples. The chain joins TRBV15 to TRBJ2-2; 8 positions agree with TRBD2. The CDR3 DNA reads TGTGCCACCAGCAGCGGGGAGCGGGAGCGGGACACCGGGGAGCTGTTTTTT. This encodes CATSSGERERDTGELFF.